Shown below are 2 T cell receptor beta chains from a single sample sequenced in a study of blood T cell repertoires in COVID-19. The method was immunoSEQ multiplex PCR; TCRdb's version includes in-frame clones alone and lacks a portion of them. The table records approximately 200,000 clones, around 82% of them present only once. The sequencing input was PBMCs or T cells enriched from blood (not recorded which). The origin of the receptors is a middle-aged woman with acute COVID-19.

As regards this clone: This sample also contains other DNA sequences that code for the same CDR3. The chain uses TRBV10-3 and TRBJ1-4, with TRBD1 matching 9 bases. Germline assignment: CDR1 ENHRY and CDR2 SYGVKD. The CDR3 covers 15 residues. V shed 6 bases, J shed 5 bases, and the junction held 7 bases outside the gene matches. The CDR3 loop reads CAISEKGTGNEKLFF. The CDR3 DNA sequence: TGTGCCATCAGCGAGAAAGGGACAGGGAATGAAAAACTGTTTTTT.

This chain links TRBV2 with TRBJ1-3, with 10 positions matching TRBD1. Germline loops: CDR1 SNHLY, CDR2 FYNNEI. The CDR3 spans 16 residues. After removal of 5 bases from V and 0 bases from J, the junction contained 4 bases not matched to a gene. CDR3 amino acids: CASSPRTGGSGNTIYF. The DNA of the CDR3 is TGTGCCAGCAGTCCCCGGACAGGGGGCTCTGGAAACACCATATATTTT.